These 17 T cell receptor beta chains were sequenced from one sample in a study of cytomegalovirus exposure and HLA in healthy donors listed by TCRdb under 2017. The protocol used for the library was the immunoSEQ multiplex PCR assay. A mixture of 60 forward primers for TCR Vbeta segments and 13 reverse primers for TCR Jbeta segments was used in the multiplex PCR. In its TCRdb copy, this immuneACCESS table keeps in-frame sequences only and misses some clones. Where compared with another copy, unresolved V genes explain less than half of these, and the others have no known cause. In all, the sample holds 95,000 to 150,000 clones, and more than 60% of those were seen once. The ten top clones hold over 3.5% of the sample. Input material: PBMCs. The receptor set was obtained from a woman between 40 and 55 years old in good health and CMV-seronegative.

The gene calls are TRBV4-2 and TRBJ2-5, with a tentative D call TRBD2 (6 bases). Trimming removed 1 base from V and 9 bases from J, with 18 bases in between. There are 15 residues in the CDR3. CDR1 is LGHNA and CDR2 is YNFKEQ in the germline V gene. In DNA form, the CDR3 reads TGTGCCAGCAGCCAAGGGGCGGGCCCCTCGGGGGCCCAGTACTTC. Translating gives CASSQGAGPSGAQYF.

The chain joins TRBV19 to TRBJ1-3, with a tentative D call TRBD1 (5 bases). The CDR3 contains 13 residues. V lost 7 bases to trimming and J lost 2 bases, with 9 bases between them. The germline gives CDR1 LNHDA, CDR2 SQIVND (reference sequence). The CDR3 bases are TGTGCCAGTAATGAAGGGGCTGGAAACACCATATATTTT. As protein: CASNEGAGNTIYF. Looking up the rest from reference TRBV19 and TRBJ1-3 gives the full variable domain: DGGITQSPKYLFRKEGQNVTLSCEQNLNHDAMYWYRQDPGQGLRLIYYSQIVNDFQKGDIAEGYSVSREKKESFPLTVTSAQKNPTAFYLCASNEGAGNTIYFGEGSWLTVV.

This sequence joins TRBV11-1 and TRBJ2-2, with a weak D call TRBD1 (6 bases). Deletions cut 0 bases from V and 6 bases from J, with 17 bases between. Per germline, CDR1 SGHAT and CDR2 FQDESV (reference sequence). The length of the CDR3 is 17 residues. In DNA form, the CDR3 reads TGTGCCAGCAGCTTAGCCCCTGGGGGCGGGTTGGCCGGGGAGCTGTTTTTT. Protein: CASSLAPGGGLAGELFF.

This clone has only a few counts. The chain couples TRBV28 to TRBJ1-5, with no clear D. Germline V CDR1 and CDR2: MDHEN, SYDVKM. This CDR3 has 14 amino acids. Trimming removed 3 bases at V and 1 base at J, with 7 bases between. CDR3 nucleotide sequence: TGTGCCAGCAGTTTGCCACAGAGCAATCAGCCCCAGCATTTT. It is translated as CASSLPQSNQPQHF.

The J gene is TRBJ2-7, the V gene TRBV7-2; 10 bases fit TRBD2. V gave up 5 bases and J gave up 2 bases; unmatched junction bases: 3. In germline, CDR1 is SGHTA, CDR2 FQGNSA. This CDR3 contains 14 residues. CDR3 region: CASSASGGPYEQYF. The CDR3 region has the DNA TGTGCCAGCAGCGCTAGCGGGGGCCCCTACGAGCAGTACTTC. Complete variable domain (other parts from reference TRBV7-2 and TRBJ2-7): GAGVSQSPSNKVTEKGKDVELRCDPISGHTALYWYRQSLGQGLEFLIYFQGNSAPDKSGLPSDRFSAERTGGSVSTLTIQRTQQEDSAVYLCASSASGGPYEQYFGPGTRLTVT.

The chain links TRBV14 to TRBJ2-2; 7 bases are shared with TRBD1. The length of the CDR3 is 15 residues. V lost 3 bases to trimming and J lost 5 bases; unmatched junction nucleotides: 6. Germline V gene data show CDR1 as SGHDN and CDR2 as FVKESK. In DNA form, the CDR3 reads TGTGCCAGCAGCCAGTGGGACAGCCTAACCGGGGAGCTGTTTTTT. Translating gives CASSQWDSLTGELFF.

This clone was counted a few times. The chain has TRBV19 and TRBJ1-1; a possible D gene is TRBD1 (6 bases). CDR1 is LNHDA, CDR2 SQIVND, per germline (reference sequence). V lost 6 bases to trimming and J lost 4 bases, with 15 bases between them. The CDR3 covers 14 residues. CDR3 nucleotides: TGTGCCAGTAGGCCGACAGGCCGTAGCACTGAAGCTTTCTTT. Amino acid sequence: CASRPTGRSTEAFF.

The chain has TRBV6-6 and TRBJ2-7; 12 bases line up with TRBD2. Trimming removed 4 bases from V and 3 bases from J; junction bases left unmatched: 7. The CDR3 consists of 16 residues. Germline values: CDR1 MNHNY, CDR2 SVGAGI (reference sequence). Here the CDR3 reads CASSSPGLAGLYEQYF. CDR3 DNA sequence: TGTGCCAGCAGTTCACCGGGACTAGCGGGCCTCTACGAGCAGTACTTC.

J is TRBJ1-2 and V is TRBV5-4; TRBD1 matches at 8 bases. The germline CDR1 and CDR2 sequences are SGHNT and YYREEE (reference sequence). Trimming at V came to 4 bases and at J to 4 bases, leaving 9 bases not matched to a gene. This CDR3 is 15 amino acids long. DNA for the CDR3: TGTGCCAGCAGCCCTAAGGACAGGGTTTCCTATGGCTACACCTTC. Translating gives CASSPKDRVSYGYTF.

DNA for the CDR3: TGTGCCACCGAGGACCTTAGGACAGGGGGTTCCTATGGCTACACCTTC. Translation: CATEDLRTGGSYGYTF. V and J are TRBV27 and TRBJ1-2; 10 positions match TRBD1. With 10 bases clipped from V and 4 bases from J, the junction kept 15 bases outside the gene matches. This CDR3 is 16 amino acids long. The germline V gene has CDR1 MNHEY and CDR2 SMNVEV (reference sequence).

The V gene is TRBV7-3, the J gene TRBJ2-3; D call uncertain. Germline lookup yields CDR1 SGHTA and CDR2 FQGTGA. V lost 2 bases and J 2 bases, leaving 11 bases between the germline ends. The CDR3 consists of 15 residues. The CDR3: CASSLFGDITDTQYF. CDR3 DNA: TGTGCCAGCAGCTTATTTGGCGACATCACAGATACGCAGTATTTT.

The V and J genes are TRBV28 and TRBJ1-2; no firm D call. The germline gives CDR1 MDHEN, CDR2 SYDVKM. V was pared by 6 bases and J by 4 bases, with 6 bases between. The CDR3 sequence is 11 residues long. The CDR3 protein is CASSHIYGYTF. CDR3 DNA sequence: TGTGCCAGCAGCCACATCTATGGCTACACCTTC.

The genes are TRBV6-4 and TRBJ1-2, with TRBD1 identical over 7 bases. J lost 4 bases, V lost 6 bases, and 14 bases had no gene match. This CDR3 comprises 16 residues. Germline loops: CDR1 MRHNA, CDR2 SNTAGT. CDR3 DNA: TGTGCCAGCAGCCCCGGACAGGCCTCCCTACCCTATGGCTACACCTTC. Its protein product is CASSPGQASLPYGYTF.

The rearrangement joins TRBV4-1 to TRBJ1-1; D may be TRBD1 (5 bases). The germline CDR1 and CDR2 sequences are MGHRA and YSYEKL. V was trimmed by 0 bases and J by 4 bases, leaving 12 bases between them. The CDR3 consists of 15 residues. In nucleotides, the CDR3 is TGCGCCAGCAGCCAAGATGGGTACAGGCGCACTGAAGCTTTCTTT. Its protein product is CASSQDGYRRTEAFF.

The rearrangement joins TRBV6-5 to TRBJ2-5, with 10 positions matching TRBD1. Germline V lookup: CDR1 MNHEY, CDR2 SVGAGI. The trim removed 10 bases at V and 6 bases at J, leaving 8 bases unmatched. The length of the CDR3 is 13 residues. This CDR3 is CATEPGQGKTQYF. For the CDR3, the DNA is TGTGCCACCGAGCCGGGACAGGGGAAGACCCAGTACTTC.

The chain couples TRBV10-3 to TRBJ2-5; TRBD2 matches 9 bases. The V gene's germline CDR1 is ENHRY and CDR2 SYGVKD. With 6 bases clipped from V and 5 bases from J, the junction kept 7 bases outside the gene matches. The CDR3 is made up of 14 amino acids. The CDR3 DNA sequence: TGTGCCATCAGCATAGCGGGAGTTGAGGAGACCCAGTACTTC. This encodes CAISIAGVEETQYF.

About this clone: One end of the junction varies from germline; a read error may be responsible. The chain employs TRBV7-9 and TRBJ1-4; no clear D. Germline CDR1 SEHNR, CDR2 FQNEAQ (reference sequence). The CDR3 runs to 12 residues. The CDR3: CSSSPPGEKLFF. The CDR3 coding sequence is TGTTCCAGCAGCCCCCCAGGAGAAAAACTGTTTTTT.